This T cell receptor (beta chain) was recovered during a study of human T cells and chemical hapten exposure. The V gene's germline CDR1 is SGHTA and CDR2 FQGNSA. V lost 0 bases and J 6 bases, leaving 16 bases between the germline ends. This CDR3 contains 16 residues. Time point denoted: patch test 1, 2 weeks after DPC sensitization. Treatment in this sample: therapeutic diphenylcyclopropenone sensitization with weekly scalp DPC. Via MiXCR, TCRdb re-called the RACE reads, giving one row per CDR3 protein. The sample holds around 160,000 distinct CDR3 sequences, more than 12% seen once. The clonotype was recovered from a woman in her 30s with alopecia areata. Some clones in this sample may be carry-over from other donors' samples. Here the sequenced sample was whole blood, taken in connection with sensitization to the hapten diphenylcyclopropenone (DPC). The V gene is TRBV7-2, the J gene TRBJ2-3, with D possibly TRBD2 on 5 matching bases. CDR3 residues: CASSLAASRRSDTQYF. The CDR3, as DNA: TGTGCCAGCAGCTTAGCGGCTAGCCGGAGATCCGATACGCAGTATTTT.